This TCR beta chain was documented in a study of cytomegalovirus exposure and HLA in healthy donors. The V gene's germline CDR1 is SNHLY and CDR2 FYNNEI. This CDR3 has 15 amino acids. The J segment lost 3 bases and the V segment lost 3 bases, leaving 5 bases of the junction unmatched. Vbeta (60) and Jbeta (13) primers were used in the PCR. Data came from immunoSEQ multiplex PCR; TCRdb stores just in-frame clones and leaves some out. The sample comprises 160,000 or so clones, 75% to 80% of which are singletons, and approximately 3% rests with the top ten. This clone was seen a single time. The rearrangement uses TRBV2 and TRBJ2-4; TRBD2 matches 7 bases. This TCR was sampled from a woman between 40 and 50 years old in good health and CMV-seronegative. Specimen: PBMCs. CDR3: CASSDPGGGKNIQYF. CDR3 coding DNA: TGTGCCAGCAGTGACCCGGGAGGAGGCAAAAACATTCAGTACTTC.